These T cell receptor beta chains were read from a single sample in a study of control samples from healthy donors and cancer patients. Only in-frame clones appear in the TCRdb table, and some are missing; sequencing was by immunoSEQ multiplex PCR. The table lists roughly 55,000 clones, roughly 90% of them singletons. The material sequenced was blood. Source of these receptors: a man over 45 in good health. The CDR3 runs from the conserved cysteine through the conserved F or W. Fields, in order: V gene, J gene, D gene, CDR3 DNA, CDR3 protein. The D gene is left open where the match is weak.

TRBV27	TRBJ2-3	TRBD2	TGTGCCAGCAGTTTATGGGCTAGCGGGAGGACCACAGATACGCAGTATTTT	CASSLWASGRTTDTQYF
TRBV30	TRBJ2-3	TRBD2	TGTGCCTGGAGTGATTGGACTAGCGGGAGCTGGAGGGCCACAGATACGCAGTATTTT	CAWSDWTSGSWRATDTQYF
TRBV28	TRBJ1-3	.	TGTGCCAGCAGTTTCGCCGGAGGGATGGCGGGAAACACCATATATTTT	CASSFAGGMAGNTIYF
TRBV5-8	TRBJ2-2	.	TGTGCCAGCAGCTTGGAGTGGCAGGTTAACACCGGGGAGCTGTTTTTT	CASSLEWQVNTGELFF
TRBV18	TRBJ2-7	.	TGTGCCAGCTCACCACAGGCGCACGAGCAGTACTTC	CASSPQAHEQYF
TRBV15	TRBJ1-1	.	TGTGCCACCAGCTCTATGAACACTGAAGCTTTCTTT	CATSSMNTEAFF
TRBV19	TRBJ2-5	.	TGTGCCAGTAGTGAAGGGGACGCATCAGAGACCCAGTACTTC	CASSEGDASETQYF
TRBV6-6	TRBJ1-6	TRBD1	TGTGCCAGCAGAGGACAGGGCCTCAATTCACCCCTCCACTTT	CASRGQGLNSPLHF
TRBV18	TRBJ2-3	TRBD2	TGTGCCAGCTCACCAAAAGGAAGTCCGGGAGGCGCAGATACGCAGTATTTT	CASSPKGSPGGADTQYF
TRBV4-1	TRBJ2-2	.	TGCGCCAGCAGCCACGCGGGGACCGGGGAGCTGTTTTTT	CASSHAGTGELFF
TRBV14	TRBJ1-4	TRBD1	TGTGCCAGCAGCCAGCCGGGACAGGGGGCACAAGATGGAAAACTGTTTTTT	CASSQPGQGAQDGKLFF